The TCR beta chain under discussion was sequenced for a study of shared clonotypes between healthy human individuals. Turning to the study itself: Aged between 18 and 49, the donors were a couple of women and three men.

The repertoire was sequenced with immunoSEQ multiplex PCR; TCRdb's copy has only in-frame clones and lacks some. The data show 450,000 to 500,000 clones, over 70% seen once. The CDR3 extends over 18 amino acids. In germline, CDR1 is MNHEY, CDR2 SMNVEV (reference sequence). This clone was counted a few times. Antigen unknown. A much larger clonotype is one base distant, so this may be a read error. Study-wide points: Investigators expected sequencing depth to affect clonotype sharing among donors.

The source material was PBMCs. The V and J genes are TRBV27 and TRBJ2-4, with D tentatively TRBD1 (6 bases). This TCR was recovered from a woman in her forties in good health. Some clones in this sample may be carry-over from other donors' samples. The CDR3 DNA is TGTGCCGGCAGTTTGGGGGCAAGGGCAGGACTAGCCAAAAACATTCAGTACTTC. Residues: CAGSLGARAGLAKNIQYF.